Following are 9 T cell receptor beta chains from one sample sequenced in a study of blood T cell repertoires in COVID-19. TCRdb keeps only in-frame clones here, not all; method: immunoSEQ multiplex PCR. The top ten hold about a third of the sample, which has fewer than 20,000 clones, 70% to 90% seen once. Material for sequencing was peripheral blood. These receptors were taken from a man in his 70s in a cohort sampled during active COVID-19.

The chain joins TRBV5-5 to TRBJ2-7; D remains ambiguous. The V gene lost 0 bases and the J gene lost 2 bases, with 9 bases spanning the gap. The V gene's germline CDR1 is SGHKS and CDR2 YYEKEE (reference sequence). The CDR3 totals 14 residues. The CDR3 sequence is CASSLDSVTYEQYF. DNA for the CDR3: TGTGCCAGCAGCTTGGATTCGGTAACCTACGAGCAGTACTTC.

V usage is TRBV19 and J usage is TRBJ1-5; 9 bases match TRBD1. The germline V gene has CDR1 LNHDA and CDR2 SQIVND (reference sequence). This CDR3 spans 18 amino acids. Trimming removed 5 bases from V and 0 bases from J; junction bases left unmatched: 11. The CDR3 region has the DNA TGTGCCAGTAGTCCCGGGACAGGGAGAGGTACTAGCAATCAGCCCCAGCATTTT. Encoded protein: CASSPGTGRGTSNQPQHF.

This rearrangement joins TRBV10-3 to TRBJ2-3; perhaps TRBD2 as D (6 bases). Between the trimmed V and J ends, which lost 6 bases and 3 bases, there was a span of 19 bases. Germline values: CDR1 ENHRY, CDR2 SYGVKD. The CDR3 runs to 16 residues. CDR3 residues: CAIRPSLAGRTDTQYF. The CDR3 DNA sequence: TGTGCCATCAGGCCCTCATTGGCGGGAAGAACAGATACGCAGTATTTT.

The gene calls are TRBV7-3 and TRBJ2-1; weak D call: TRBD1 (6 bases). This CDR3 has 13 amino acids. The ends were cut back, 4 bases at V and 9 bases at J, with 13 bases in the middle. Germline CDR1 SGHTA, CDR2 FQGTGA. The CDR3 bases are TGTGCCAGCAGCTCCCGGACAGACCGTGAGCAGTTCTTC. It specifies CASSSRTDREQFF.

V and J are TRBV7-9 and TRBJ2-2; D is possibly TRBD2 (8 bases). CDR3 size: 17 residues. Germline-derived CDR1 and CDR2 are SEHNR and FQNEAQ (reference sequence). The ends were cut back, 5 bases at V and 0 bases at J, with 16 bases in the middle. The CDR3, as DNA: TGTGCCAGCAGCCAGGGGGTAGCGGGATCGAACACCGGGGAGCTGTTTTTT. It translates to CASSQGVAGSNTGELFF.

This clone was observed a single time. This chain uses TRBV29-1 with TRBJ1-1; 8 bases agree with TRBD1. The ends lost 1 base at V and 11 bases at J; junction bases unmatched: 6. This CDR3 is 12 amino acids long. Germline values: CDR1 SQVTM, CDR2 ANQGSEA. DNA for the CDR3: TGCAGCGTTGAAGTGGACAGGGTTTCGGCTTTCTTT. This encodes CSVEVDRVSAFF.

This clone is a singleton in its sample. The chain joins TRBV9 to TRBJ2-2; 9 bases match TRBD1. The CDR3 loop spans 16 amino acids. Germline assignment: CDR1 SGDLS and CDR2 YYNGEE. V trimming: 0 bases; J trimming: 3 bases; junction bases outside the gene matches: 3. The CDR3 loop reads CASSVATGGYTGELFF. As DNA, the CDR3 is TGTGCCAGCAGCGTAGCGACAGGGGGGTACACCGGGGAGCTGTTTTTT.

The chain links TRBV6-5 to TRBJ2-7; D is unclear. The V and J ends lost 2 bases and 0 bases respectively, with 11 bases between them. This CDR3 contains 15 residues. Per germline, CDR1 MNHEY and CDR2 SVGAGI. DNA for the CDR3: TGTGCCAGCAGTTACGACCGACAATCCTCCTACGAGCAGTACTTC. Encoded protein: CASSYDRQSSYEQYF.

The chain has TRBV15 and TRBJ2-2; D is uncertain. This CDR3 region has 15 residues. Trimming removed 3 bases at V and 0 bases at J, with 8 bases between. CDR1 LNHNV and CDR2 YYDKDF come from the germline V gene (reference sequence). The CDR3 region has the DNA TGTGCCACCAGCAGGTCGCGGTCGAACACCGGGGAGCTGTTTTTT. As protein: CATSRSRSNTGELFF.